One sample yielded the 16 T cell receptor beta chains listed below, sequenced in a study of blood T cell repertoires in COVID-19. Clones were sequenced by immunoSEQ multiplex PCR, and TCRdb holds only the in-frame ones, with some missing. Among about 310,000 clones, roughly 91% were seen once, and the ten largest hold 1%. The material sequenced was peripheral blood. These receptors all stem from a man aged 50 to 60 with active or convalescent COVID-19.

V gene TRBV19 combines with J gene TRBJ2-7; 9 bases are shared with TRBD1. This CDR3 is 15 amino acids long. V was pared by 1 base and J by 2 bases, with 3 bases of the junction left unmatched. Germline V gene sequence: CDR1 LNHDA, CDR2 SQIVND (reference sequence). The CDR3 loop reads CASSIGWDRAYEQYF. In DNA form, the CDR3 reads TGTGCCAGTAGTATAGGTTGGGACAGGGCCTACGAGCAGTACTTC.

The chain uses TRBV4-2 and TRBJ2-7; possibly TRBD2 for D (5 bases). This CDR3 has 13 residues. CDR1 and CDR2 from the germline V gene are LGHNA and YNFKEQ. V lost 4 bases and J lost 2, with 9 bases in between. The chain's CDR3 is CASSPPEAYEQYF. The CDR3 coding sequence is TGTGCCAGCAGCCCACCGGAGGCCTACGAGCAGTACTTC.

The chain couples TRBV7-9 to TRBJ2-1; TRBD2 matches 9 bases. With 1 base clipped from V and 5 bases from J, the junction kept 3 bases outside the gene matches. The CDR3 totals 15 residues. Germline CDR1 is SEHNR and CDR2 is FQNEAQ (reference sequence). CDR3 residues: CASSLGLAGNNEQFF. CDR3 nucleotide sequence: TGTGCCAGCAGCTTAGGTCTAGCGGGGAACAATGAGCAGTTCTTC.

This clone showed up just once. This chain connects TRBV27 to TRBJ2-3; 7 nucleotides line up with TRBD2. With 7 bases clipped from V and 2 bases from J, the junction kept 18 bases outside the gene matches. Germline-derived CDR1 and CDR2 are MNHEY and SMNVEV (reference sequence). There are 18 residues in the CDR3. The CDR3 reads CASTRSPGGGAFTDTQYF. DNA of the CDR3: TGTGCCAGCACCAGATCGCCGGGCGGGGGTGCTTTCACAGATACGCAGTATTTT.

The chain recombines TRBV7-7 with TRBJ2-7; 7 bases align to TRBD1. CDR1 SSHAT and CDR2 FNYEAQ come from the germline V gene (reference sequence). CDR3 length: 16 residues. V dropped 0 bases and J dropped 1; count of bases not matched to a gene: 6. CDR3 sequence reads: CASSLAGQAFSYEQYF. DNA for the CDR3: TGTGCCAGCAGCTTAGCAGGACAGGCATTTTCCTACGAGCAGTACTTC.

A note on this clone: The sample contains more than one DNA sequence encoding this CDR3. The gene calls are TRBV9 and TRBJ2-7; a weak D match, TRBD1 (5 bases). The V end was cut by 0 bases, the J end by 2 bases, with 9 bases between. Germline V gene lookup returns CDR1 SGDLS and CDR2 YYNGEE. The CDR3 consists of 14 residues. DNA of the CDR3: TGTGCCAGCAGCGTAGGGCAGGGCGCCTACGAGCAGTACTTC. Translated, it gives CASSVGQGAYEQYF.

The rearrangement joins TRBV28 to TRBJ1-1; possibly TRBD1 for D (6 bases). The germline CDR1 and CDR2 sequences are MDHEN and SYDVKM. V lost 7 bases, J lost 3 bases, and 12 bases lay in between. The CDR3 consists of 13 residues. DNA of the CDR3: TGTGCCAGCACACAGGGAGGGGACACTGAAGCTTTCTTT. Its translation is CASTQGGDTEAFF.

This chain uses TRBV5-6 with TRBJ1-2, with 7 positions matching TRBD1. V dropped 3 bases and J dropped 3; count of bases not matched to a gene: 8. Germline-derived CDR1 and CDR2 are SGHDT and YYEEEE. This CDR3 region has 15 residues. The CDR3 protein is CASSSPDRDDYGYTF. The CDR3 DNA follows: TGTGCCAGCAGCTCGCCCGACAGGGATGACTATGGCTACACCTTC.

The V and J genes are TRBV18 and TRBJ1-4; a possible D gene is TRBD1 (5 bases). Germline V gives CDR1 KGHSH, CDR2 LQKENI. The CDR3 covers 14 residues. V gave up 3 bases and J gave up 8 bases, with 13 bases separating them. The CDR3 bases are TGTGCCAGCTCACCGATGGGGGGAGTCGAAAAACTGTTTTTT. Translation gives CASSPMGGVEKLFF.

The rearrangement joins TRBV5-1 to TRBJ2-3; 13 bases align to TRBD2. Trimming cost V 4 bases and J 2 bases; bases outside gene matches: 4. Germline CDR1 reads SGHRS; CDR2 reads YFSETQ. This CDR3 has 16 residues. The CDR3 protein is CASSLGTSGTTDTQYF. In nucleotides, the CDR3 is TGCGCCAGCAGCCTAGGGACTAGCGGGACCACAGATACGCAGTATTTT.

J is TRBJ2-5 and V is TRBV6-5; 8 nucleotides agree with TRBD2. This CDR3 has 13 residues. With V trimmed by 6 bases and J by 5 bases, 5 bases remained unmatched. Per germline, CDR1 MNHEY and CDR2 SVGAGI. This CDR3 reads CASRGGGTETQYF. CDR3 nucleotide sequence: TGTGCCAGCAGGGGCGGGGGGACGGAGACCCAGTACTTC.

Remarks on this clone: The same CDR3 arises from other DNA sequences in this sample as well. This chain uses TRBV18 with TRBJ1-1, with 8 bases that match TRBD1. The junction had 3 bases not matched to a gene; V was cut back by 3 bases and J by 3 bases. Germline loops: CDR1 KGHSH, CDR2 LQKENI. This CDR3 comprises 14 residues. CDR3: CASSPTDRDTEAFF. The CDR3 DNA reads as TGTGCCAGCTCACCTACGGACAGGGACACTGAAGCTTTCTTT. Full variable domain (outside the CDR3, taken from reference TRBV18 and TRBJ1-1): NAGVMQNPRHLVRRRGQEARLRCSPMKGHSHVYWYRQLPEEGLKFMVYLQKENIIDESGMPKERFSAEFPKEGPSILRIQQVVRGDSAAYFCASSPTDRDTEAFFGQGTRLTVV.

V gene TRBV27 combines with J gene TRBJ1-5; D not certain. This CDR3 region has 13 residues. Germline CDR1 reads MNHEY; CDR2 reads SMNVEV (reference sequence). The germline V and J ends were trimmed by 3 bases and 6 bases, with 9 bases remaining between them. This CDR3 is CASSFTRVQPQHF. The CDR3 coding sequence is TGTGCCAGCAGTTTCACGAGGGTTCAGCCCCAGCATTTT.

This clone showed up just a few times. The chain is built from TRBV14 and TRBJ1-6, with unresolved D. The CDR3 contains 15 residues. Trimming cost V 1 base and J 8 bases, with 12 bases left between them. Germline CDR1 is SGHDN and CDR2 is FVKESK. The CDR3 spells CASSQVFGAYSPLHF. As DNA, the CDR3 is TGTGCCAGCAGCCAAGTTTTCGGTGCTTATTCACCCCTCCACTTT.

As concerns this clone: The DNA is omitted, as the CDR3 cannot be located on it reliably, and the CDR3 follows TCRdb's listing. This sequence joins TRBV15 and TRBJ2-5; the table assigns TRBD2, which was not confirmed against the DNA. The V gene's germline CDR1 is LNHNV and CDR2 YYDKDF (reference sequence). The CDR3 comprises 14 residues, both ends counted. This CDR3 is CATSSTSGGETQYF.

The V and J genes are TRBV2 and TRBJ1-1; TRBD1 matches 7 bases. CDR3 length: 15 residues. The junction had 14 bases not matched to a gene; V was cut back by 8 bases and J by 5 bases. Germline V gene sequence: CDR1 SNHLY, CDR2 FYNNEI. CDR3 loop: CASLRTGGPPTEAFF. The CDR3 bases are TGTGCCAGCCTTAGGACAGGTGGACCTCCAACTGAAGCTTTCTTT.